This T cell receptor (beta chain) was recorded in a study of T cell changes during pregnancy in multiple sclerosis. Sequenced by immunoSEQ multiplex PCR; TCRdb stores in-frame clones only, minus some. The sample lists about 33,000 clones; 85% to 95% were seen once. The sample holds one count of this clone. One end of the junction does not line up with germline, which may come from a read error. This CDR3 has 17 amino acids. Per the germline V gene, CDR1 is SSHAT and CDR2 is FNYEAQ (reference sequence). The chain joins TRBV7-7 to TRBJ2-1, with 7 bases lining up with TRBD2. Sample: PBMCs (not recorded whether the cells were cultured). The receptor was isolated from a female donor with multiple sclerosis, enrolled in a pregnancy study. The CDR3 DNA reads as TGTGCTAGCAGCTTAAAGGCCGGGACTACCTCCTACAATGAGCAGTTCTTC. Translation: CASSLKAGTTSYNEQFF.